This T cell receptor beta chain was sequenced in a study of blood T cell repertoires in COVID-19. Study in general: Samples taken during acute and convalescent COVID-19 were collected in the United States, Italy and Spain. T cells, B-cell-depleted T cells, or PBMCs provided the cDNA or gDNA that served as material.

Source study methods: Nucleated cell number was recorded as an estimate derived from reference gene primer amplification. TCRdb keeps only in-frame clones here, not all; method: immunoSEQ multiplex PCR. The V and J calls and clone size come from that table; D and trimming were worked out from the DNA. This sample yields 200,000 to 250,000 clones, of which 70% to 90% are seen a single time; 6.2% belongs to the top ten. The CDR3 is made up of 13 amino acids. Germline V gene data show CDR1 as MNHEY and CDR2 as SVGAGI. V trimming: 6 bases; J trimming: 6 bases; junction bases outside the gene matches: 8. Sequences were obtained from peripheral blood. The chain couples TRBV6-5 to TRBJ2-7, with 7 bases matching TRBD1. The origin of this receptor is a man aged 60 to 69 with acute or convalescent COVID-19. CDR3 residues: CASSYVAGGEQYF. Written as DNA, the CDR3 is TGTGCCAGCAGCTACGTGGCAGGGGGCGAGCAGTACTTC.